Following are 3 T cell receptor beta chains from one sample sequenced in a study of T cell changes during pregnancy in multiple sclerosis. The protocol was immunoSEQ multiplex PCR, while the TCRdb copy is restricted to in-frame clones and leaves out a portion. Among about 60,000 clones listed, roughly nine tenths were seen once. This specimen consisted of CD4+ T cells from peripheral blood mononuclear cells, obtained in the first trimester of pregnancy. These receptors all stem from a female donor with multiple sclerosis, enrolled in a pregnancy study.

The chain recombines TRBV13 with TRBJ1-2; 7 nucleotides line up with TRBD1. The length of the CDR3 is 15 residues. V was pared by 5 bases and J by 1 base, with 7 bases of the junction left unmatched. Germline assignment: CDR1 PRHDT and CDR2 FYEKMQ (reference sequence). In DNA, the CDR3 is TGTGCCAGCAGCCTAAGGACAGGCGGTAACTATGGCTACACCTTC. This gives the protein CASSLRTGGNYGYTF.

The CDR3 nucleotides read TGCAGCGCCGCGACAGGGAGAAATGAGCAGTTCTTC. This codes for CSAATGRNEQFF. The V call is TRBV29-1, the J call TRBJ2-1, with TRBD1 matching 7 bases. The junction had 7 bases not matched to a gene; V was cut back by 7 bases and J by 7 bases. The CDR3 is 12 residues long. CDR1 is SQVTM and CDR2 is ANQGSEA in the germline V gene.

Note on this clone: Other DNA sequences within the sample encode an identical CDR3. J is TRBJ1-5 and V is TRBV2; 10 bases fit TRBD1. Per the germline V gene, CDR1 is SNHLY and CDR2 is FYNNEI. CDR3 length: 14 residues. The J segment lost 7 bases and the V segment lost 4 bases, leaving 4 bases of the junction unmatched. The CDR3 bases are TGTGCCAGCAGTGGGACAGGGGGAAACCAGCCCCAGCATTTT. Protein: CASSGTGGNQPQHF.